This T cell receptor beta chain is from a study of OX40 agonist ivuxolimab in advanced cancers. Findings of the study overall: Some of the lowest clonal expansion was seen in partial responders at 0.1-3.0 mg/kg. Some patients without response likewise showed low normalized clonal expansion.

Points on this clone: Its antigen is undetermined.

Per the germline V gene, CDR1 is MDHEN and CDR2 is SYDVKM. The CDR3 extends over 14 amino acids. V shed 6 bases and J shed 6 bases, with 12 bases lying between them. Method: immunoSEQ multiplex PCR; TCRdb's copy keeps in-frame clones and lacks some. The sample has about 78,000 clones; about 80% are singletons. The material sequenced was CD4+ or CD8+ T cells sorted from blood, taken in a trial of the OX40 agonist ivuxolimab. This sequence originates from an adult with an advanced solid tumor such as melanoma, head and neck, liver or kidney cancer. The rearrangement links TRBV28 to TRBJ1-6; tentatively, D is TRBD1 (5 bases). CDR3 region: CASRTGTLNSPLHF. The CDR3 DNA reads as TGTGCCAGCAGGACCGGGACTCTTAATTCACCCCTCCACTTT.